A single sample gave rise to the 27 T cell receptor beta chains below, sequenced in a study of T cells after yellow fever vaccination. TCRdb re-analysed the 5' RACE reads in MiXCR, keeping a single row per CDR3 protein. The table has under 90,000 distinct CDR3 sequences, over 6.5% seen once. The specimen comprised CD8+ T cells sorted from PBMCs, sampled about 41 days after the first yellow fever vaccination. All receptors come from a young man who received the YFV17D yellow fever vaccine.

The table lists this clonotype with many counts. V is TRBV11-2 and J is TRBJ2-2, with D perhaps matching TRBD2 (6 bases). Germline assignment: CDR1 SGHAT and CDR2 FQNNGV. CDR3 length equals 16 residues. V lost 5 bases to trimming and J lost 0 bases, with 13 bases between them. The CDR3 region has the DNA TGTGCCAGCAGCCCCCGAGGAGGGACGAACACCGGGGAGCTGTTTTTT. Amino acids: CASSPRGGTNTGELFF.

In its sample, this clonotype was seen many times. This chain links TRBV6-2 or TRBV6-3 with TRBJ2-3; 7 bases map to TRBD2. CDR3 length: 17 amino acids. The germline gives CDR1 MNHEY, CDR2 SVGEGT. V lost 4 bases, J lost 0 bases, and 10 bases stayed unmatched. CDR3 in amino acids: CASSSKEAGESTDTQYF. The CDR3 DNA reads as TGTGCCAGCAGTTCTAAGGAGGCGGGGGAGAGCACAGATACGCAGTATTTT.

The CDR3 spells CSVGAGELFF. CDR3 DNA sequence: TGCAGCGTTGGGGCCGGGGAGCTGTTTTTT. The chain joins TRBV29-1 to TRBJ2-2; D ambiguous. This CDR3 contains 10 residues. CDR1 and CDR2 (germline): SQVTM, ANQGSEA. V dropped 4 bases and J dropped 6 bases, with 3 bases sitting between them.

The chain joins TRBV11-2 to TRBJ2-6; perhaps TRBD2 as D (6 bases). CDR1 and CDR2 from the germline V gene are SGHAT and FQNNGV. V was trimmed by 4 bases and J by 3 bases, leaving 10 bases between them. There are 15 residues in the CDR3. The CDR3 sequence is CASSSGGSGANVLTF. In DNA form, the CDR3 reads TGTGCCAGCAGCTCCGGGGGTAGTGGGGCCAACGTCCTGACTTTC.

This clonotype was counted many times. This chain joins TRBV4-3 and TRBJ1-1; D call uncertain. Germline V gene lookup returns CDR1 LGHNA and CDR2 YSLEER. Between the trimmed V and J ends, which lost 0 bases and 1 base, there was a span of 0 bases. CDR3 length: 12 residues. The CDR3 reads CASSQENTEAFF. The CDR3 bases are TGCGCCAGCAGCCAAGAGAACACTGAAGCTTTCTTT.

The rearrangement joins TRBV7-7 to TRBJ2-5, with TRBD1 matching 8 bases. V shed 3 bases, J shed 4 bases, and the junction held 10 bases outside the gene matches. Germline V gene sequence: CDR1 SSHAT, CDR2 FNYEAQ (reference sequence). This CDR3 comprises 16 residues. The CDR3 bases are TGTGCCAGCAGCTTTTGGGAGACAGGGGTCGGAGAGACCCAGTACTTC. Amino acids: CASSFWETGVGETQYF.

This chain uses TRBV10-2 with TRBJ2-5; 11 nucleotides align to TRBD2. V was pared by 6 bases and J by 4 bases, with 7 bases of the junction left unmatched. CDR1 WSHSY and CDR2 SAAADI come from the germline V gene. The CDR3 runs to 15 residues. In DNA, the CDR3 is TGCGCCAGCAGGAATAGCGGGGGGGCCAGAGAGACCCAGTACTTC. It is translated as CASRNSGGARETQYF.

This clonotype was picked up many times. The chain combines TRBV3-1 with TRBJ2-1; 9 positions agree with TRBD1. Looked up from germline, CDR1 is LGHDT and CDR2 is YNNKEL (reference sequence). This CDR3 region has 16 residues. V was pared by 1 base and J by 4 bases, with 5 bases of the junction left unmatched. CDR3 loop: CASSQAQGARYNEQFF. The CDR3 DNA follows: TGTGCCAGCAGCCAAGCACAGGGGGCCAGATACAATGAGCAGTTCTTC.

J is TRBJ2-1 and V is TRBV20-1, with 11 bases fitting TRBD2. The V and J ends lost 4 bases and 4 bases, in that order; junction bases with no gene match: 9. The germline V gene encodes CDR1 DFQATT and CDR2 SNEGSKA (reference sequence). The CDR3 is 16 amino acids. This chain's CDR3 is CSATFLGTSGYNEQFF. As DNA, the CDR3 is TGCAGTGCTACTTTCCTCGGGACTAGCGGTTACAATGAGCAGTTCTTC.

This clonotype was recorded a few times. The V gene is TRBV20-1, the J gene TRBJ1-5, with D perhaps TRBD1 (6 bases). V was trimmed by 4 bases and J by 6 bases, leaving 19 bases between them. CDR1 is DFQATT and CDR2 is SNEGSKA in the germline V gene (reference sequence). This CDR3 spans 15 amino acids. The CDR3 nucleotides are TGCAGTGCTAAACGGGAGGGGGGGCCGGGTCAGCCCCAGCATTTT. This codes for CSAKREGGPGQPQHF.

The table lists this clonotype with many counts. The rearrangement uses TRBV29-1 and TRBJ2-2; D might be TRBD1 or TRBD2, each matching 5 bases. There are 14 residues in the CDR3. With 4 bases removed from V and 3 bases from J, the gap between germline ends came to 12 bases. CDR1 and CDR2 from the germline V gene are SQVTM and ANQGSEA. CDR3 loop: CSVVGLGDTGELFF. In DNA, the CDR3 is TGCAGCGTTGTAGGATTGGGGGACACCGGGGAGCTGTTTTTT.

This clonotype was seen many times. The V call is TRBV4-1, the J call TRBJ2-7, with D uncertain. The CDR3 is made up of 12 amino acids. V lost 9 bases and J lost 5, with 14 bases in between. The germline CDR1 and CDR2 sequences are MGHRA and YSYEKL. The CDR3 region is CASGGGVNEQYF. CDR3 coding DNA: TGCGCCAGTGGCGGTGGCGTTAACGAGCAGTACTTC.

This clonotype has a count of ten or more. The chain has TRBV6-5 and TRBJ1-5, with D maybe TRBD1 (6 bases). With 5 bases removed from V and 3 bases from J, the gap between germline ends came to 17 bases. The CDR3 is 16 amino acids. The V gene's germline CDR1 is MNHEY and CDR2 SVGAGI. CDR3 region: CASSQGQFPFNQPQHF. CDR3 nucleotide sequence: TGTGCCAGCAGTCAGGGACAATTTCCTTTCAATCAGCCCCAGCATTTT.

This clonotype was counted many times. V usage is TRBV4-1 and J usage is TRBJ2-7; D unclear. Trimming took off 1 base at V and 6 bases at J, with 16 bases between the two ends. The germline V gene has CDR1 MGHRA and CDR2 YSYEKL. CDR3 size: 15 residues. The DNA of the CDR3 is TGCGCCAGCAGCCAAGGGGCACTTGGGAAGGGCGAGCAGTACTTC. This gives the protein CASSQGALGKGEQYF.

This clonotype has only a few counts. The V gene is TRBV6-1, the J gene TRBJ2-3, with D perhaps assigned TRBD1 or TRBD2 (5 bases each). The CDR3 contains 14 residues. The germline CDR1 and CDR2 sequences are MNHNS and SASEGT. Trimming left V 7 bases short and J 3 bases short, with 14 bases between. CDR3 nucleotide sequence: TGTGCCAGCACCCGGGGCAGGGTGACAGATACGCAGTATTTT. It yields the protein CASTRGRVTDTQYF.

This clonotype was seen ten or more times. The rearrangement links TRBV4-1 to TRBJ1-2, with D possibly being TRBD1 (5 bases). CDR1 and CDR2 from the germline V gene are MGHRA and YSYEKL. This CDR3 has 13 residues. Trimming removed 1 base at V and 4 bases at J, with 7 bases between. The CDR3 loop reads CASSQAGLYGYTF. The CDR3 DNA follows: TGCGCCAGCAGCCAAGCGGGACTCTATGGCTACACCTTC.

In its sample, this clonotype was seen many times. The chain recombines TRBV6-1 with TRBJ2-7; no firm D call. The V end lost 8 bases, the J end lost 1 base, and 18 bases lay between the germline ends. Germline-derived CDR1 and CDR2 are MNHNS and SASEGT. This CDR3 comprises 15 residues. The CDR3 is CASAPLRFRSYEQYV. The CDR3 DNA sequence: TGTGCCAGCGCACCCCTCCGGTTTAGGTCCTACGAGCAGTACGTC.

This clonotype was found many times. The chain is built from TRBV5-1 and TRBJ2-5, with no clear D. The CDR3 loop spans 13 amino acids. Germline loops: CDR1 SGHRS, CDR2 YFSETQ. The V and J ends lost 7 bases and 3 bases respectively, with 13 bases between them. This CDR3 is CASQDPPEETQYF. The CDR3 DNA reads TGCGCCAGCCAGGACCCACCCGAAGAGACCCAGTACTTC.

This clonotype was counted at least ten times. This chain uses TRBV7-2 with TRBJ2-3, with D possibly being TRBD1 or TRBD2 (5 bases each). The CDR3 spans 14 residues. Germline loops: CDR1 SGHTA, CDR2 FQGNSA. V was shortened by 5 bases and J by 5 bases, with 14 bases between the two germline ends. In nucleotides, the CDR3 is TGTGCCAGCAGCCTCCTGGGGGTGTTAGATACGCAGTATTTT. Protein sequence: CASSLLGVLDTQYF.

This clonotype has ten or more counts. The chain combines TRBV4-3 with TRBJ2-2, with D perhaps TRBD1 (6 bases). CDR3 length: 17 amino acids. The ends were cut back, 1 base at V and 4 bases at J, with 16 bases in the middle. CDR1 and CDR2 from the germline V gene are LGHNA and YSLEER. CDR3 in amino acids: CASSQGETGYGTGELFF. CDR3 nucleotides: TGCGCCAGCAGCCAAGGAGAGACAGGATATGGCACCGGGGAGCTGTTTTTT.

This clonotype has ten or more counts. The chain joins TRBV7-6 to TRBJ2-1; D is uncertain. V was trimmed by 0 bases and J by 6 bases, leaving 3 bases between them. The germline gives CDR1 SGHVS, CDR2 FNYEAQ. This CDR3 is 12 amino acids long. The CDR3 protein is CASSLAANEQFF. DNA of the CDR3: TGTGCCAGCAGCTTAGCTGCCAATGAGCAGTTCTTC.

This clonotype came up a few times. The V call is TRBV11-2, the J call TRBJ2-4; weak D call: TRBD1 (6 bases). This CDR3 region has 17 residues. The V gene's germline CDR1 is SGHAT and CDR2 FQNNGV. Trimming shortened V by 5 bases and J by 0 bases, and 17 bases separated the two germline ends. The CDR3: CASSVTGTWKAKNIQYF. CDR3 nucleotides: TGTGCCAGCAGCGTGACCGGGACATGGAAAGCCAAAAACATTCAGTACTTC.

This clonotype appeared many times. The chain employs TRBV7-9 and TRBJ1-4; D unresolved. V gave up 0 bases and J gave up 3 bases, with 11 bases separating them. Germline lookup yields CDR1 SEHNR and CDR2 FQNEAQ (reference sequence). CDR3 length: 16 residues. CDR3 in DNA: TGTGCCAGCAGCTTAGCTATGGGCTTATCTAATGAAAAACTGTTTTTT. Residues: CASSLAMGLSNEKLFF.

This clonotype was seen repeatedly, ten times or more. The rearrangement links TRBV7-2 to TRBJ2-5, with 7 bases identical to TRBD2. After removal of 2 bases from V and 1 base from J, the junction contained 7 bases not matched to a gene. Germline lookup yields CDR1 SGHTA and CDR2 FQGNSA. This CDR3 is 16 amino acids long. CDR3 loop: CASSLFRASGQETQYF. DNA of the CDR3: TGTGCCAGCAGCTTATTTCGGGCTAGCGGCCAAGAGACCCAGTACTTC.

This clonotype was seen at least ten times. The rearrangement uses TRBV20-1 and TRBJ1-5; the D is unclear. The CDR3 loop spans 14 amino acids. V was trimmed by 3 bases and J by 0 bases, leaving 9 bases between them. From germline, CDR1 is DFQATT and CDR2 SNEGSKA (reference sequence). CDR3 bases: TGCAGTGCTAGTGGCGGGCCTAGCAATCAGCCCCAGCATTTT. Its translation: CSASGGPSNQPQHF.

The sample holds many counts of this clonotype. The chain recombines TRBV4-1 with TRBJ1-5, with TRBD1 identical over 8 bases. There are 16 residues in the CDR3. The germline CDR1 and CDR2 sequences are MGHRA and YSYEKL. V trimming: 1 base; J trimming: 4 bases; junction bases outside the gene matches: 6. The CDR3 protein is CASSQGQGAGNQPQHF. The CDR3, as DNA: TGCGCCAGCAGCCAAGGGCAGGGGGCTGGAAATCAGCCCCAGCATTTT.

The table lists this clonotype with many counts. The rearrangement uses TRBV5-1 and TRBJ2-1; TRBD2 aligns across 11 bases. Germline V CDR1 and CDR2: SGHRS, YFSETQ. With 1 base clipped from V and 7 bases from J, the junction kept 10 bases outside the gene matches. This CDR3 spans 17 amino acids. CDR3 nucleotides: TGCGCCAGCAGCTTGTACCCCTCTAGCGGGGGGTCAAATGAGCAGTTCTTC. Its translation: CASSLYPSSGGSNEQFF. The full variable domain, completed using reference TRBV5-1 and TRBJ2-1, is KAGVTQTPRYLIKTRGQQVTLSCSPISGHRSVSWYQQTPGQGLQFLFEYFSETQRNKGNFPGRFSGRQFSNSRSEMNVSTLELGDSALYLCASSLYPSSGGSNEQFFGPGTRLTVL.